Listed here is a single TCR beta chain. This sample is part of a study of shared clonotypes between healthy human individuals. Sequenced by immunoSEQ multiplex PCR; TCRdb stores in-frame clones only, minus some. The table shows 950,000 to 1,300,000 clones, with 75% occurring only once. Germline CDR1 and CDR2: MNHEY and SVGAGI. The CDR3 has 14 residues. With 6 bases removed from V and 3 bases from J, the gap between germline ends came to 14 bases. The sequenced sample was memory CD4+ T cells sorted from blood. Described subset: CD45RA-negative fraction. This rearrangement joins TRBV6-5 to TRBJ1-1, with D tentatively TRBD1 (5 bases). The TCR sequence derives from a man younger than 30 in good health. The DNA for the CDR3 is TGTGCCAGCAGCTACCGGGGGTCGGACACTGAAGCTTTCTTT. Amino acids: CASSYRGSDTEAFF.